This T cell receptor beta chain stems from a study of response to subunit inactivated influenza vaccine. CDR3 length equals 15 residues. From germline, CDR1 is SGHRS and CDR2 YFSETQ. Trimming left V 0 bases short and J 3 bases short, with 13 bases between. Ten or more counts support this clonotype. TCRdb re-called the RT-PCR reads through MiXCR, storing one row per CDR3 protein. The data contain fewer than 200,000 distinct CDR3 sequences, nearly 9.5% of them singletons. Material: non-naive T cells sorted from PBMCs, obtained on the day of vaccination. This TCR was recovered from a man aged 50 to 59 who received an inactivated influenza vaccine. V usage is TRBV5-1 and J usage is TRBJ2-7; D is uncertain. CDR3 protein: CASSLAPGLNYEQYF. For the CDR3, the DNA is TGCGCCAGCAGCTTGGCCCCGGGTTTAAACTACGAGCAGTACTTC.